The sequence of this T cell receptor (beta chain) was determined in a study of Ad26.COV2.S vaccination and SARS-CoV-2 variants. In the study overall: Intramuscular Ad26.COV2.S doses were given once or twice, 56 days apart.

Using immunoSEQ multiplex PCR, the repertoire was profiled, and TCRdb retains in-frame clones only, with some absent. The table has 350,000 to 500,000 clones, about 91% seen once. Documented treatment: around 19 received Ad26.COV2.S at low or high dose, single or two shots; about 5 received placebo; per-sample allocation not given. Day 63 after the first vaccine or placebo injection was the time point for sampling. CDR1 is MNHEY and CDR2 is SVGAGI in the germline V gene. The CDR3 is made up of 15 amino acids. This sample comprised peripheral blood, obtained in a trial of Ad26.COV2.S vaccine versus placebo. The gene calls are TRBV6-5 and TRBJ1-1, with 11 nucleotides matching TRBD1. The TCR comes from a person aged 18 to 65 who received the Ad26.COV2.S COVID-19 vaccine or a placebo. CDR3 DNA: TGTTACACCCACAGGACAGGGGGCAGGTACACTGAAGCTTTCTTT. Amino acid sequence: CYTHRTGGRYTEAFF.